The clone carrying this TCR beta chain was seen a few times. Its antigen is not known. TCR beta libraries were prepared from cDNA with unique molecular identifiers. It was from roughly 0.93 to 9.6 million T cells that 500,000 or so cDNA molecules came. TCRdb analysed the PCR reads with MiXCR anew, one entry per CDR3 protein. Among about 180,000 distinct CDR3 sequences, 30% were seen once, and the ten largest hold around 1.5%. The CDR3 is made up of 14 amino acids. With 0 bases removed from V and 4 bases from J, the gap between germline ends came to 10 bases. Germline V gives CDR1 KGHSH, CDR2 LQKENI. This specimen belongs to a study of post-analysis software for immune sequencing data. Across the study: Multiple sclerosis in the patients followed relapsing-remitting, secondary progressive and progressive-relapsing courses.

Study conclusions and caveats: Co-batched samples clustered tightly together by F measure. In patients, TRBV5-6, TRBV5-1 and TRBV20-1 belonged to five or six TRBV segments found more frequently than in controls. Significantly decreased normalized Chao1 diversity was recorded for multiple sclerosis patients relative to controls.

The sequenced material came from blood. This rearrangement joins TRBV18 to TRBJ2-7, with D unclear. The receptor comes from a girl aged 5-17 years with multiple sclerosis. CDR3 sequence (DNA): TGTGCCAGCTCACCACCGGCCGGATTTTACGAGCAGTACTTC. Protein sequence: CASSPPAGFYEQYF. Full variable domain (rest looked up from reference TRBV18 and TRBJ2-7): NAGVMQNPRHLVRRRGQEARLRCSPMKGHSHVYWYRQLPEEGLKFMVYLQKENIIDESGMPKERFSAEFPKEGPSILRIQQVVRGDSAAYFCASSPPAGFYEQYFGPGTRLTVT.